Sequencing of this T cell receptor (beta chain) was carried out in a study of blood T cell repertoires in COVID-19. Study background: Samples taken during acute and convalescent COVID-19 were collected in the United States, Italy and Spain. T cells, B-cell-depleted T cells, or PBMCs provided the cDNA or gDNA that served as material.

Authors' processing steps: From reference gene primer amplification, estimates of nucleated cell counts were derived. Clones were sequenced by immunoSEQ multiplex PCR, and TCRdb holds only the in-frame ones, with some missing. V and J calls and clone size come straight from that table; D and trimming were deduced from the DNA. Altogether around 150,000 clones are present, around 85% being singletons, with the ten largest covering 9.5% to 12%. The TCR sequence derives from a man aged 60 to 75 with active or convalescent COVID-19. The sequencing input was peripheral blood.

CDR3 region: CAISQLAVQETQYF. The CDR3 DNA reads as TGTGCCATCAGCCAACTAGCGGTGCAAGAGACCCAGTACTTC. This sequence joins TRBV10-3 and TRBJ2-5; TRBD2 agrees at 8 bases. Germline assignment: CDR1 ENHRY and CDR2 SYGVKD. Trimming at V came to 6 bases and at J to 2 bases, leaving 5 bases not matched to a gene. The CDR3 has 14 amino acids.